The sequence of this T cell receptor (beta chain) was determined in a study of shared clonotypes between healthy human individuals. Study-level findings and limits: Rarefaction showed that sequencing of sorted subsets was incomplete (despite large depth). As a rule, naive subsets had a larger estimated richness than memory subsets. Genetic and exposure-history diversity was limited by the small donor number.

CD45RO-negative CD8 cells positively selected for CCR7 made up the naive population, which excluded terminally differentiated effector memory CD45RA+ cells. Genomic DNA (from each subset) was split evenly across several immunoSEQ plates. Some clones are missing from TCRdb's copy, which holds only in-frame ones; the method was immunoSEQ multiplex PCR. Of hundreds of thousands of clones listed, around 95% are singletons. Turning to this clone: Antigen: not known.

The germline V gene has CDR1 MNHEY and CDR2 SMNVEV (reference sequence). Trimming removed 6 bases at V and 1 base at J, with 13 bases between. This CDR3 region has 15 residues. This sequence originates from a woman in her 30s in good health. The sample was naive CD8+ T cells sorted from blood. This sequence joins TRBV27 and TRBJ1-5, with D perhaps TRBD1 (5 bases). The CDR3 reads CASSPGIGSNQPQHF. CDR3 coding DNA: TGTGCCAGCAGCCCAGGGATCGGGAGCAATCAGCCCCAGCATTTT.